This T cell receptor (beta chain) was found in a study of glioma-infiltrating T cells after dendritic cell vaccination. Study conclusions and caveats: No direct clonality-survival link was found; a diverse polyclonal response may matter.

Time point meaning: after dendritic cell vaccination, including at tumor progression/relapse. The method was immunoSEQ multiplex PCR; TCRdb's version includes in-frame clones alone and lacks a portion of them. Of tens of thousands of clones detected, 85% appear once; the ten largest clones hold 8.5%. V gave up 4 bases and J gave up 6 bases; unmatched junction bases: 14. This CDR3 region has 17 residues. Per germline, CDR1 SNHLY and CDR2 FYNNEI. Of note for this clone: The antigen is undetermined.

The sequencing used blood, collected after dendritic cell vaccination. The TCR originated in a human donor with glioblastoma. The V and J genes are TRBV2 and TRBJ2-3; 9 nucleotides line up with TRBD2. CDR3 residues: CASSVVRLAAFGDTQYF. In DNA, the CDR3 is TGTGCCAGCAGTGTGGTTAGACTAGCGGCCTTCGGTGATACGCAGTATTTT.